This T cell receptor (beta chain) is from a study of shared clonotypes between healthy human individuals. Regarding the study as a whole: In the sorted subsets, rarefaction showed sequencing was incomplete despite large depth. Compared with clonotypes that all four donors shared, non-shared clonotypes had lower generation probabilities.

The germline CDR1 and CDR2 sequences are MNHEY and SVGAGI. The CDR3 loop spans 13 amino acids. Trimming removed 3 bases from V and 3 bases from J; junction bases left unmatched: 1. CD45RO-negative CD8 cells positively selected for CCR7 made up the naive population, which excluded terminally differentiated effector memory CD45RA+ cells. Deep-level settings were used for running the assay. For sorted subsets, about 190 ng DNA per replicate equaled approximately 32,000 T cell genomes. Clones were sequenced by immunoSEQ multiplex PCR, and TCRdb holds only the in-frame ones, with some missing. The sample shows some 2,000,000 clones, approximately 94% of them seen only once. Turning to this clone: Its target is unknown. This specimen includes other DNA sequences encoding the same CDR3.

The sample taken for sequencing was naive CD8+ T cells sorted from blood. This receptor was taken from a man aged 18 to 29 in good health. The chain uses TRBV6-5 and TRBJ2-7; 8 bases align to TRBD2. DNA of the CDR3: TGTGCCAGCAGTTATACTAGCGGCTACGAGCAGTACTTC. Protein: CASSYTSGYEQYF.